This T cell receptor beta chain derives from a study of identical twins (dated by TCRdb to about 2016). Study-level background: The study deep-sequenced TCR alpha and beta repertoires from monozygotic twins, unrelated adults of various ages and cord blood to test whether fetal clonotypes persist. To rule out contamination, replicate twin experiments were performed at different times with different library preparation protocols. Broad study findings and their caveats: In monozygotic twins, recombination models systematically underestimated out-of-frame TCR alpha sharing, but the models matched the sharing seen between unrelated individuals. Conclusions relied on cross-sectional statistical analysis, since the same donors could not be followed over many years. Compared with coincidental sharing between unrelated individuals, out-of-frame TCR alpha sequences shared between twins showed an excess of sequences with low generation probability. Zero-insertion analyses could be partly confounded by invariant T cells such as MAIT and iNKT, although diverse VJ usage argued against such confounding for most clonotypes. Abundant cord blood beta clonotypes had fewer insertions, young adult naive repertoires showed a similar but weaker trend, and memory repertoires showed no such trend. Excess twin sharing in beta out-of-frame sequences was weaker because fewer shared sequences lowered the signal-to-noise ratio.

CDR1 and CDR2 are drawn from the germline V gene: MNHNS, SASEGT. The V end loses 6 bases and the J end loses 7 bases, and a stretch of 18 bases separates them. Including cysteine and phenylalanine, the CDR3 has 14 amino acids. CDR3 DNA is the only sequence kept; it has 42 bases, read in frame from the first base. Every donor in the study was a healthy Caucasian. Three pairs of female monozygotic twins, all aged roughly 18 to 29 years, made up the twin cohort. Positive isolation kits from Invitrogen were used to isolate CD4+ and CD8+ T cell populations. The method behind the library was 5' RACE. The sequencing machine was an Illumina HiSeq 2000. A universal primer binding site was added through template switching, and the final cDNA carried a unique molecular identifier so that TCR cDNA molecules could be counted accurately. Specific primers in the conserved constant-segment region were used to synthesize first-strand cDNA for TCR alpha and beta chains. To control for contamination, every cDNA library was double barcoded, receiving both a SMART-Mk sample barcode and Illumina barcodes. Two successive PCR steps introduced TruSeq adapter sequences along with Illumina sample barcodes. The TCR alpha and beta cDNA libraries were sequenced on the Illumina HiSeq platform using custom primers. The authors processed their data as follows. Unique molecular identifiers were extracted from raw reads with MiGEC, and CDR3 positions were determined with MiXCR. Recombination models were inferred per individual with the repgenHMM and IGoR tools using an EM algorithm. Shared clonotype analysis was performed with the tcR package in R, normalizing sharing by the product of cloneset sizes. To study raw recombination free of thymic and clonal selection effects, out-of-frame nonproductive sequences were analyzed. TCRdb trimmed the raw reads at Q25, called clones with MiXCR and kept productive beta chains. Each CDR3 protein appears once, grouped with its most common genes and DNA. TCRdb's processing, not the study's, gives the V and J calls here. The sample records roughly 190,000 distinct CDR3 sequences, more than 15% of which are singletons. About 38% of the sample is in the top ten clones.

As to this clonotype: There is no known antigen for this receptor. Base-call qualities are not available, and no considerably larger clone is one nucleotide away.

The data also belong to a second study, concerning T cells expressing NK-cell markers. As that second paper reports: In sorted CD3+CD56+NKG2C+, CD3+CD56+NKG2C- and CD3+CD56-NKG2C+ T-cell subsets from several donors, TCR beta-chain repertoires were profiled. Seven of the eight sequenced donors were HCMV-seropositive and one was HCMV-seronegative. In several experiments an anti-gammadeltaTCR antibody was added to restrict sorting to alphabetaTCR-expressing T cells. In five to seven donors, the dominant CD3+CD56+NKG2C+ clonotypes were found to rank among the top 10 CD8+ clonotypes and to make up about 1.0-7.5% of CD8+ T cells. Those dominant clonotypes were again the most abundant among CD3+CD56-NKG2C+ cells in a handful of donors, at about 25-65%. Whether the expanded NKG2C-expressing T cell clones were specific for HCMV antigens remained unclear. The study sequenced eight donors, all healthy volunteers chosen at random: three men and five women. A commercial ELISA kit detecting HCMV-specific IgG in serum was used to determine HCMV serostatus. MIGEC handled demultiplexing of the reads and grouping by UMI, while MiTCR was used to assemble and quantify clonotypes. To exclude erroneous sequences, only TCR cDNA sequences supported by at least two reads were retained. The tcR package was used for downstream repertoire analysis, and clonotypes were matched across fractions by CDR3 nucleotide sequence plus V segment. VDJmatch was used to annotate antigen specificity against VDJdb, with one amino acid substitution in CDR3 allowed.

The chain was built from TRBV6-1 and TRBJ2-5, with an unclear D gene assignment. The sample taken for sequencing was CD8+ T cells sorted from blood. The origin of this receptor is a woman under 30 in good health. CDR3 protein: CASSLRLARWTQYF. The sequenced DNA is TGTGCCAGCAGCCTCCGCTTGGCCCGTTGGACCCAGTACTTC.